This T cell receptor beta chain was obtained from a study of blood T cell repertoires in COVID-19. Study context: Donors in the United States, Italy and Spain gave samples during acute or convalescent COVID-19. PBMCs, B-cell-depleted T cells, or T cells provided the cDNA or gDNA that made up the material.

In germline, CDR1 is SQVTM, CDR2 ANQGSEA. This CDR3 comprises 16 residues. The V end lost 1 base, the J end lost 7 bases, and 20 bases lay between the germline ends. Original processing notes: Reference gene primer amplification gave estimated nucleated cell counts. Libraries were prepared by immunoSEQ multiplex PCR; TCRdb keeps only in-frame clonotypes and omits some of them. The V and J calls and clone size are taken from that table; D and trimming were inferred from the DNA. The sample has around 300,000 clones, roughly 84% seen once. This rearrangement joins TRBV29-1 to TRBJ2-1; a possible D gene is TRBD1 (8 bases). The TCR comes from a man in his fifties with active or convalescent COVID-19. Specimen: peripheral blood. The DNA for the CDR3 is TGCAGCGTTGAAGGTGTGGGGCTACAGGGGGGGAATGAGCAGTTCTTC. It is translated as CSVEGVGLQGGNEQFF.